This is a list of T cell receptor beta chains from one sample in a study of glioma-infiltrating T cells after dendritic cell vaccination. Libraries were prepared by immunoSEQ multiplex PCR; TCRdb keeps only in-frame clonotypes and omits some of them. Of around 60,000 clones listed, 86% are singletons. The sequences come from blood, collected after dendritic cell vaccination. These receptors were obtained from a human donor with glioblastoma. Both conserved end residues are part of each CDR3. D genes are given only for firm matches. Size is stated for part of the rows, as once, few or many counts, or as a class when the clone is expanded.

>TRBJ1-2|-|-|13|TRBV9
CASSVEGRDGYTF
TGTGCCAGCAGCGTAGAGGGGAGGGATGGCTACACCTTC
>TRBJ2-1|-|TRBD2|15|TRBV19
CASSAPTSGRIEQFF
TGTGCCAGTAGTGCCCCGACTAGCGGGAGGATTGAGCAGTTCTTC
>TRBJ1-6|once|TRBD1|15|TRBV19
CASSSPRTGEHPLHF
TGTGCCAGTAGCTCTCCTCGGACAGGGGAGCACCCCCTCCACTTT
>TRBJ2-7|-|-|14|TRBV5-1
CASSEGLSSYEQYF
TGCGCCAGCAGCGAGGGTCTTAGCTCCTACGAGCAGTACTTC
>TRBJ1-1|-|-|13|TRBV10-3
CAIKQAMNTEAFF
TGTGCCATCAAACAGGCAATGAACACTGAAGCTTTCTTT
>TRBJ1-6|-|-|15|TRBV4-1
CASSQDSEVRSPLHF
TGCGCCAGCAGCCAAGATAGCGAGGTTAGATCACCCCTCCACTTT
>TRBJ2-1|-|TRBD2|16|TRBV19
CASSRLAGGLNNEQFF
TGTGCCAGTAGTCGGCTAGCGGGAGGGTTGAACAATGAGCAGTTCTTC
>TRBJ1-6|once|-|14|TRBV27
CASSLPGILSPLHF
TGTGCCAGCAGTTTACCCGGGATTCTTTCACCCCTCCACTTT
>TRBJ1-1|-|-|16|TRBV5-1
CASSLAKEGTSTEAFF
TGCGCCAGCAGCTTGGCCAAGGAGGGAACTAGCACTGAAGCTTTCTTT
>TRBJ1-4|-|-|12|TRBV6-6
CASSSGNEKLFF
TGTGCCAGCAGTTCAGGGAATGAAAAACTGTTTTTT
>TRBJ2-5|-|-|14|TRBV7-9
CASSLARGEETQYF
TGTGCCAGCAGCTTAGCGCGCGGAGAAGAGACCCAGTACTTC
>TRBJ2-1|-|TRBD2|15|TRBV5-4
CASSFDGGVDNEQFF
TGTGCCAGCAGCTTTGACGGGGGGGTAGACAATGAGCAGTTCTTC
>TRBJ1-5|-|TRBD1|14|TRBV5-4
CASSHQGVNQPQHF
TGTGCCAGCAGCCATCAGGGGGTAAATCAGCCCCAGCATTTT
>TRBJ1-1|-|TRBD1|19|TRBV5-1
CASSLGGGTGKFMNTEAFF
TGCGCCAGCAGCTTGGGGGGCGGGACAGGGAAGTTCATGAACACTGAAGCTTTCTTT
>TRBJ1-1|-|-|14|TRBV7-9
CASSLGTKGTEAFF
TGTGCCAGCAGCTTGGGGACAAAGGGTACTGAAGCTTTCTTT
>TRBJ2-3|-|-|11|TRBV27
CASSKQDTQYF
TGTGCCAGCAGTAAGCAAGATACGCAGTATTTT
>TRBJ1-2|-|TRBD1|15|TRBV7-2
CASSMNRGPNYGYTF
TGTGCCAGCAGCATGAACAGGGGGCCTAACTATGGCTACACCTTC
>TRBJ2-1|-|TRBD1|15|TRBV11-2
CASSLPGTGTFEQFF
TGTGCCAGCAGCCTCCCCGGGACAGGAACTTTCGAGCAGTTCTTC
>TRBJ1-3|-|TRBD1|15|TRBV2
CASGGQPRSGNTIYF
TGTGCCAGCGGGGGACAGCCTCGCTCTGGAAACACCATATATTTT
>TRBJ2-3|-|TRBD2|14|TRBV27
CASSFGGSADTQYF
TGTGCCAGCAGTTTCGGCGGGAGCGCAGATACGCAGTATTTT
>TRBJ2-7|-|TRBD2|15|TRBV9
CASSTGTSGSYEQYF
TGTGCCAGCAGCACGGGGACTAGCGGGTCCTACGAGCAGTACTTC
>TRBJ2-2|-|-|14|TRBV19
CASRTGQNTGELFF
TGTGCCAGTAGAACTGGTCAAAATACCGGGGAGCTGTTTTTT
>TRBJ2-7|-|-|15|TRBV5-4
CASSLLGDALHEQYF
TGTGCCAGCAGCTTGTTAGGGGATGCGCTCCACGAGCAGTACTTC
>TRBJ1-2|-|TRBD1|13|TRBV2
CASSLGTGNGYTF
TGTGCCAGCAGCCTCGGGACAGGGAACGGCTACACCTTC
>TRBJ1-2|-|TRBD1|15|TRBV12-5
CASGLGQGKNYGYTF
TGTGCTAGTGGTTTGGGACAGGGGAAGAACTATGGCTACACCTTC
>TRBJ1-1|-|-|13|TRBV7-9
CASSPDKNTEAFF
TGTGCCAGCAGCCCGGACAAGAACACTGAAGCTTTCTTT
>TRBJ1-2|-|-|15|TRBV5-5
CASSLASSLAYGYTF
TGTGCCAGCAGCTTGGCGTCTTCGTTGGCCTATGGCTACACCTTC
>TRBJ1-1|-|-|14|TRBV5-1
CASSLVPVNTEAFF
TGCGCCAGCAGCTTGGTTCCCGTGAACACTGAAGCTTTCTTT
>TRBJ2-5|-|-|16|TRBV2
CASSEGSGKFQETQYF
TGTGCCAGCAGTGAAGGGTCAGGGAAATTCCAAGAGACCCAGTACTTC
>TRBJ1-1|-|-|15|TRBV2
CASSEAPRANTEAFF
TGTGCCAGCAGTGAAGCGCCCAGGGCAAACACTGAAGCTTTCTTT
>TRBJ2-2|-|TRBD2|13|TRBV30
CARAGGSTGELFF
TGTGCCCGCGCGGGGGGCAGTACCGGGGAGCTGTTTTTT
>TRBJ2-7|-|TRBD1|14|TRBV2
CASIGRDRGYEQYF
TGTGCCAGCATCGGTCGAGACAGGGGCTACGAGCAGTACTTC
>TRBJ1-1|-|TRBD1|17|TRBV18
CASSPLTDRGRMTEAFF
TGTGCCAGCTCACCCTTAACGGACAGGGGGCGAATGACTGAAGCTTTCTTT
>TRBJ2-3|-|TRBD1|16|TRBV5-1
CASRTGQGTTTDTQYF
TGCGCCAGCAGAACCGGACAGGGGACGACCACAGATACGCAGTATTTT
>TRBJ2-5|-|-|14|TRBV7-3
CASSEGQGGETQYF
TGTGCCAGCAGCGAAGGACAGGGAGGGGAGACCCAGTACTTC
>TRBJ2-7|-|TRBD1|15|TRBV7-9
CASSSWGQGAYEQYF
TGTGCCAGCAGCTCGTGGGGACAGGGGGCTTACGAGCAGTACTTC
>TRBJ2-3|-|TRBD2|15|TRBV19
CASSTGLAPPDTQYF
TGTGCCAGTAGTACGGGACTAGCTCCCCCAGATACGCAGTATTTT
>TRBJ1-4|-|-|12|TRBV29-1
CSVAPRNEKLFF
TGCAGCGTCGCCCCGAGAAATGAAAAACTGTTTTTT
>TRBJ1-5|-|-|15|TRBV5-8
CASSLASHSNQPQHF
TGTGCCAGCAGCTTGGCCAGTCATAGCAATCAGCCCCAGCATTTT
>TRBJ1-3|-|-|15|TRBV6-5
CASRTDARPDSTIYF
TGTGCCAGCAGAACTGACGCAAGACCTGACAGCACCATATATTTT
>TRBJ2-7|-|TRBD2|18|TRBV10-1
CASSAGLAGSGSPYEQYF
TGCGCCAGCAGCGCGGGACTAGCGGGATCAGGATCTCCCTACGAGCAGTACTTC
>TRBJ1-2|-|TRBD1|13|TRBV6-5
CASSITGGYGYTF
TGTGCCAGCAGTATTACAGGGGGCTATGGCTACACCTTC
>TRBJ2-1|-|TRBD2|15|TRBV5-1
CASSFTGGLDNEQFF
TGCGCCAGCAGCTTCACGGGGGGGCTCGACAATGAGCAGTTCTTC
>TRBJ2-6|-|TRBD1|18|TRBV7-6
CASSGTGGTYSGANVLTF
TGTGCCAGCAGCGGAACAGGGGGTACTTACTCTGGGGCCAACGTCCTGACTTTC
>TRBJ1-2|-|-|14|TRBV7-2
CASSPLGPAGGYTF
TGTGCCAGCAGCCCCTTAGGGCCAGCGGGTGGCTACACCTTC
>TRBJ2-1|-|TRBD1|16|TRBV30
CAWDSGTAVSYNEQFF
TGTGCCTGGGACTCAGGGACAGCCGTCTCCTACAATGAGCAGTTCTTC